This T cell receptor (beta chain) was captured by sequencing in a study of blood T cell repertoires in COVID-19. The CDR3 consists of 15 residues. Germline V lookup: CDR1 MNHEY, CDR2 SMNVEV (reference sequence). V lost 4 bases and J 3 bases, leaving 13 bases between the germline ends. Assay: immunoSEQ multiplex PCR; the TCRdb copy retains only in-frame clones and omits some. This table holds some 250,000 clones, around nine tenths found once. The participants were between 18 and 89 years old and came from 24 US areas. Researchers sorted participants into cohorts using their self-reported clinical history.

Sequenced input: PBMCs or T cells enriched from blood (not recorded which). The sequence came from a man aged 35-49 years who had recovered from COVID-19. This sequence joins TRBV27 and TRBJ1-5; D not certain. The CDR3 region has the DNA TGTGCCAGCAGTTATCTGTCAGGTTTCAATCAGCCCCAGCATTTT. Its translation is CASSYLSGFNQPQHF.